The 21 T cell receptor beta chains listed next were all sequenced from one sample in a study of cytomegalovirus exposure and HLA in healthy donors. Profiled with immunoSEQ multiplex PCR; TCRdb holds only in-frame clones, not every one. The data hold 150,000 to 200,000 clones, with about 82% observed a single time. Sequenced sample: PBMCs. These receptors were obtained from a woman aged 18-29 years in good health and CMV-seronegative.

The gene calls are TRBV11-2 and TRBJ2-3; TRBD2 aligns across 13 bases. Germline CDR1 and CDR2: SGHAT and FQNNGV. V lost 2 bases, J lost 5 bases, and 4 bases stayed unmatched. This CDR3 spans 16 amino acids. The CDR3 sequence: CASSLTSGGAGDTQYF. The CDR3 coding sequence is TGTGCCAGCAGCTTAACTAGCGGGGGGGCAGGAGATACGCAGTATTTT.

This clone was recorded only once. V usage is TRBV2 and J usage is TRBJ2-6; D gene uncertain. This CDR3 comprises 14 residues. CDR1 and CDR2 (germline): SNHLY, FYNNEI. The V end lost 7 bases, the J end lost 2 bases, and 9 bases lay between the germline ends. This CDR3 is CASIMSPGANVLTF. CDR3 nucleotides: TGTGCCAGCATTATGTCCCCTGGGGCCAACGTCCTGACTTTC.

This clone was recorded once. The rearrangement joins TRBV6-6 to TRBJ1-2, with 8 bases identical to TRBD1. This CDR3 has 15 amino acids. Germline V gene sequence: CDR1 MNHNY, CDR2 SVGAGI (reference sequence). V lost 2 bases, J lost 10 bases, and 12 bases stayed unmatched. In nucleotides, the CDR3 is TGTGCCAGCAGTTACGCTGCTGACGGGACAGGAGTCTACACCTTC. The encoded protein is CASSYAADGTGVYTF.

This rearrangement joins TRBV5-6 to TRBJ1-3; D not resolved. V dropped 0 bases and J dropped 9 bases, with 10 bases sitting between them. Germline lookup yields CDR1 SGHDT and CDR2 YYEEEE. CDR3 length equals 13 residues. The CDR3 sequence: CASSLEQYATIYF. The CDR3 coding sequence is TGTGCCAGCAGCTTGGAACAGTATGCCACCATATATTTT. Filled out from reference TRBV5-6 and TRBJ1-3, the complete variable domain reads DAGVTQSPTHLIKTRGQQVTLRCSPKSGHDTVSWYQQALGQGPQFIFQYYEEEERQRGNFPDRFSGHQFPNYSSELNVNALLLGDSALYLCASSLEQYATIYFGEGSWLTVV.

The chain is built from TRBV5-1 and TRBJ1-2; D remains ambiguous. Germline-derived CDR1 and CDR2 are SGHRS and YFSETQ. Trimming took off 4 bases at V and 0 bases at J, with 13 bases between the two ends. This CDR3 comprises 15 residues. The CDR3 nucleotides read TGCGCCAGCAGCGTCCCGTCGGGAGCTAACTATGGCTACACCTTC. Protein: CASSVPSGANYGYTF. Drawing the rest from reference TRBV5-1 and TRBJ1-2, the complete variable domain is KAGVTQTPRYLIKTRGQQVTLSCSPISGHRSVSWYQQTPGQGLQFLFEYFSETQRNKGNFPGRFSGRQFSNSRSEMNVSTLELGDSALYLCASSVPSGANYGYTFGSGTRLTVV.

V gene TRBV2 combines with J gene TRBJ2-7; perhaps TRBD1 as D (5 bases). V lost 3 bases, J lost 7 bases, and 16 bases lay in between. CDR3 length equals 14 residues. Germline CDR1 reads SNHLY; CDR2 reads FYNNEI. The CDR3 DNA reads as TGTGCCAGCAGTGATTTCAGGGAAGCGCGAGAGCAGTACTTC. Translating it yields CASSDFREAREQYF.

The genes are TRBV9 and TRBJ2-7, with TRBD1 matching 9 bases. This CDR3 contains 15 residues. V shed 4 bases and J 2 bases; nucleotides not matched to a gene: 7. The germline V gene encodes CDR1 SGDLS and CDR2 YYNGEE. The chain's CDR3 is CASSYTGTGPYEQYF. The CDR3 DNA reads TGTGCCAGCAGCTACACCGGGACAGGGCCCTACGAGCAGTACTTC.

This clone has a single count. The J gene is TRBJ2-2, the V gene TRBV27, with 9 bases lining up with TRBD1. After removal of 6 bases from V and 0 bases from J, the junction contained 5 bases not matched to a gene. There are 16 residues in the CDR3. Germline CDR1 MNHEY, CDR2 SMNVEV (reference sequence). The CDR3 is CASRIRQGANTGELFF. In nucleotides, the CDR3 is TGTGCCAGCAGGATCAGACAGGGGGCGAACACCGGGGAGCTGTTTTTT.

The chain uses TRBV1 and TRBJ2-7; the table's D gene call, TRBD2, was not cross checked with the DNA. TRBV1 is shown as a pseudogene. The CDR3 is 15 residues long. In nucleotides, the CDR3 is TGCACCAGCAGCCCTCAGACTAGCGGGAGGGCCGAGCAGTACTTC. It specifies CTSSPQTSGRAEQYF.

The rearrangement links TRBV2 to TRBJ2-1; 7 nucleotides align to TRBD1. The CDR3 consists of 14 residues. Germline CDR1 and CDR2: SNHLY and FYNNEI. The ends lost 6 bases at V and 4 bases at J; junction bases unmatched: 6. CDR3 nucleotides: TGTGCCAGCAGGGGACAGTTAGGATACAATGAGCAGTTCTTC. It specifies CASRGQLGYNEQFF.

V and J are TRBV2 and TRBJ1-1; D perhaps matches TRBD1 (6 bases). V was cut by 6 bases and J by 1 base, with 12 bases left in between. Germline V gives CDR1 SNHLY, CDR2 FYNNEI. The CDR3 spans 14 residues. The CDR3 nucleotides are TGTGCCAGCAGCACCGGGACACCGAACACTGAAGCTTTCTTT. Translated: CASSTGTPNTEAFF.

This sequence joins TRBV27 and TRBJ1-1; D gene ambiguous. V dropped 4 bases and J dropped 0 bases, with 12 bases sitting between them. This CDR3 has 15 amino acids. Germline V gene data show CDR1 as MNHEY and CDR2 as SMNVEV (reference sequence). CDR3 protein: CASSYWNYLNTEAFF. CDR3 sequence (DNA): TGTGCCAGCAGTTATTGGAACTACTTGAACACTGAAGCTTTCTTT.

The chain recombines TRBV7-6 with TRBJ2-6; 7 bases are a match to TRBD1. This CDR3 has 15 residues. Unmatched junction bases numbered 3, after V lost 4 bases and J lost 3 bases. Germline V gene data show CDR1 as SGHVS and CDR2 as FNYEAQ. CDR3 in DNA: TGTGCCAGCAGCTCGACAGGGTTTGGGGCCAACGTCCTGACTTTC. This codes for CASSSTGFGANVLTF.

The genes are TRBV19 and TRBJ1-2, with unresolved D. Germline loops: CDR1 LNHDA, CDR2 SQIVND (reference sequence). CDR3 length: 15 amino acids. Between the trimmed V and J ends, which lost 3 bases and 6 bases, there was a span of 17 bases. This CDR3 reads CASSMGLGTSDGYTF. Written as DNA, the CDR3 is TGTGCCAGTAGTATGGGTCTAGGTACGTCGGATGGCTACACCTTC.

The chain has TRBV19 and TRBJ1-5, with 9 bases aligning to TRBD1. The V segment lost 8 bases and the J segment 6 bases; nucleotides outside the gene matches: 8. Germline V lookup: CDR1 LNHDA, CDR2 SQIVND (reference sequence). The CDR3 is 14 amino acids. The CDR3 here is CASDRDRDGQPQHF. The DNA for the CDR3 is TGTGCCAGTGACCGGGACAGGGACGGTCAGCCCCAGCATTTT.

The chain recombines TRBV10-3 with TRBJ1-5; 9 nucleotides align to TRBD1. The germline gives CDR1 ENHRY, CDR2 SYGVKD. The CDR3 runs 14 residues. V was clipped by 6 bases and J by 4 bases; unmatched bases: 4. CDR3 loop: CAISPGQGNQPQHF. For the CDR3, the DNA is TGTGCCATCAGCCCGGGACAGGGTAATCAGCCCCAGCATTTT.

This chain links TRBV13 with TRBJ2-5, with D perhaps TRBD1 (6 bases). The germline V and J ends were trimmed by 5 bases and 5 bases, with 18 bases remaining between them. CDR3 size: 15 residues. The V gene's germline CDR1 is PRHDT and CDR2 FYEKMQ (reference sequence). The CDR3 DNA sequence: TGTGCCAGCAGCCCGGGACAAAAAAACGGGGAGACCCAGTACTTC. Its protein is CASSPGQKNGETQYF.

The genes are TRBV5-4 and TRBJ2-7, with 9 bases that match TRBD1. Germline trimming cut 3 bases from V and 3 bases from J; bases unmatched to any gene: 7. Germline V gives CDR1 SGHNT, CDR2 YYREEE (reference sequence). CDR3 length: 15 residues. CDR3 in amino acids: CASSSPGTGLYEQYF. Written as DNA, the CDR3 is TGTGCCAGCAGCTCGCCCGGGACAGGGCTCTACGAGCAGTACTTC.

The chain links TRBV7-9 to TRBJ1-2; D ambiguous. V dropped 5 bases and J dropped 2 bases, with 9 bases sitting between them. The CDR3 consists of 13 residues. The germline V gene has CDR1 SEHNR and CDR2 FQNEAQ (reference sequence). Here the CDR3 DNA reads TGTGCCAGCAGCCTTACAGAGAACTATGGCTACACCTTC. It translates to CASSLTENYGYTF.

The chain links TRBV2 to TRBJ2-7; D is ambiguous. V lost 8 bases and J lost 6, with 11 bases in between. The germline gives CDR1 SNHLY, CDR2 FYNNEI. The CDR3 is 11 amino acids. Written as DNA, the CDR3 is TGTGCCAGCTCTAGATCTATCGAGCAGTACTTC. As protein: CASSRSIEQYF. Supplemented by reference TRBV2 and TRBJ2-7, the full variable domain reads EPEVTQTPSHQVTQMGQEVILRCVPISNHLYFYWYRQILGQKVEFLVSFYNNEISEKSEIFDDQFSVERPDGSNFTLKIRSTKLEDSAMYFCASSRSIEQYFGPGTRLTVT.

The CDR3 reads CASSTGHSNQPQHF. The DNA for the CDR3 is TGTGCCAGCAGCACAGGGCATAGCAATCAGCCCCAGCATTTT. V and J are TRBV2 and TRBJ1-5; TRBD1 is a possible D gene (6 bases). Germline V gene data show CDR1 as SNHLY and CDR2 as FYNNEI. The V end lost 6 bases, the J end lost 0 bases, and 9 bases lay between the germline ends. The CDR3 extends over 14 amino acids.